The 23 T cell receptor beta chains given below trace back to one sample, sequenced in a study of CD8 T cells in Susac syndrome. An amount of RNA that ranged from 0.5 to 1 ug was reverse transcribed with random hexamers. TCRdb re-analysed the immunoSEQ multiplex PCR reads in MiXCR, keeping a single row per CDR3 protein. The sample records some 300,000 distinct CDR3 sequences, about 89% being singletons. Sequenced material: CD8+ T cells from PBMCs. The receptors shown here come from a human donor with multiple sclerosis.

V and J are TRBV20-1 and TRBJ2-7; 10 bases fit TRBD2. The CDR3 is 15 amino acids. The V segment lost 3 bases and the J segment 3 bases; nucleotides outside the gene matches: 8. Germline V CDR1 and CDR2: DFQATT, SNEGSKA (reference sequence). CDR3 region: CSARLTSGPYYEQYF. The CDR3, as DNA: TGCAGTGCTAGGCTGACTAGCGGGCCCTACTACGAGCAGTACTTC.

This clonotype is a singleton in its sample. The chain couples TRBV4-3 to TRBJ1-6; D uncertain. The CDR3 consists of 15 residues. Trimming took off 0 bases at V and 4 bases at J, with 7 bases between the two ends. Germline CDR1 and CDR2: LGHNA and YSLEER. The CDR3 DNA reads TGCGCCAGCAGCCAAGACCTGGGTTATAATTCACCCCTCCACTTT. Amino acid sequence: CASSQDLGYNSPLHF.

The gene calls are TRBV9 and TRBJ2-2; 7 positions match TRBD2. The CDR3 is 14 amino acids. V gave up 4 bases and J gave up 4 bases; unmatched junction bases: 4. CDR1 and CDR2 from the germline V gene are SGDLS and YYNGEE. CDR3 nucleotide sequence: TGTGCCAGCAGCTCTTCGGGGGGCACCGGGGAGCTGTTTTTT. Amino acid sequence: CASSSSGGTGELFF. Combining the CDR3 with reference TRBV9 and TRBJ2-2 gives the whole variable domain DSGVTQTPKHLITATGQRVTLRCSPRSGDLSVYWYQQSLDQGLQFLIQYYNGEERAKGNILERFSAQQFPDLHSELNLSSLELGDSALYFCASSSSGGTGELFFGEGSRLTVL.

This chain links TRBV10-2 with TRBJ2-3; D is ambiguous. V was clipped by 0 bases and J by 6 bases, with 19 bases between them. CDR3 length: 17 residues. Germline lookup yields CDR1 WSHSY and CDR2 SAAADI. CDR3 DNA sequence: TGCGCCAGCAGTGAGTCGAAGGTCAGACCTGGGCAGGATACGCAGTATTTT. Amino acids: CASSESKVRPGQDTQYF.

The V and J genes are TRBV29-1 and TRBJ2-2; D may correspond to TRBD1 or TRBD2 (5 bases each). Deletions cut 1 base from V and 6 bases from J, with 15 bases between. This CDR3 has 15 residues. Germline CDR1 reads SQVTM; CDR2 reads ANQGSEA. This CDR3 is CSVEGGIGEAGELFF. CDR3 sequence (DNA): TGCAGCGTTGAAGGGGGGATCGGCGAGGCCGGGGAGCTGTTTTTT.

CDR3 coding DNA: TGTGCCAGCAGCGGAGACCGGGACGAGCAGTTCTTC. Encoded protein: CASSGDRDEQFF. The V gene is TRBV9, the J gene TRBJ2-1; D may match TRBD1 or TRBD2 (5 bases each). CDR1 is SGDLS and CDR2 is YYNGEE in the germline V gene. Trimming removed 3 bases from V and 10 bases from J, with 11 bases in between. The CDR3 totals 12 residues.

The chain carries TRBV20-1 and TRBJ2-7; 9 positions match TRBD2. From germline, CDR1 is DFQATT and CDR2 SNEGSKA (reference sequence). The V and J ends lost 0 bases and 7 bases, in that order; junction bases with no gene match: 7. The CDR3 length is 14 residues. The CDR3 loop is CSARDGGGAEEQYF. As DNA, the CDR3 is TGCAGTGCTAGAGACGGCGGGGGGGCTGAGGAGCAGTACTTC.

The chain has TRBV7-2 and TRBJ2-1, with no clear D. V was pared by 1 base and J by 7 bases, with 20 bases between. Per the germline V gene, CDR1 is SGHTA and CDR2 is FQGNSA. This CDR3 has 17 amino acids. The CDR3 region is CASSLEFWESSVNEQFF. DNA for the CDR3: TGTGCCAGCAGCTTAGAATTTTGGGAATCAAGCGTTAATGAGCAGTTCTTC.

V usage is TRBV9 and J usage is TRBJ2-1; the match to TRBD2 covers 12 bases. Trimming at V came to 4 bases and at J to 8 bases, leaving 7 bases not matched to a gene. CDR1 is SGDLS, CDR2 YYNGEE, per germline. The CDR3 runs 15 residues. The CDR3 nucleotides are TGTGCCAGCAGCATAAGACTAGCGGGAGCCGATGAGCAGTTCTTC. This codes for CASSIRLAGADEQFF.

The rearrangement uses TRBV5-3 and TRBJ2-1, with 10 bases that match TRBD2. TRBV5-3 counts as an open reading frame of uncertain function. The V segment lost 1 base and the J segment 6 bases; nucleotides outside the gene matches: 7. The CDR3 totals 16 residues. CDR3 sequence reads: CARSLSPGLAINEQFF. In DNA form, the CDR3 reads TGTGCCAGAAGCTTGTCCCCGGGACTAGCGATCAATGAGCAGTTCTTC.

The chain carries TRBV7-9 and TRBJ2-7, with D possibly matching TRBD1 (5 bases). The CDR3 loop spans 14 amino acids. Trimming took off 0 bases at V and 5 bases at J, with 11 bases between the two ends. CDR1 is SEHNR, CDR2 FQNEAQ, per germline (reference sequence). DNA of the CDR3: TGTGCCAGCAGCTTAGCATTTCCAGGGCACGAGCAGTACTTC. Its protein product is CASSLAFPGHEQYF.

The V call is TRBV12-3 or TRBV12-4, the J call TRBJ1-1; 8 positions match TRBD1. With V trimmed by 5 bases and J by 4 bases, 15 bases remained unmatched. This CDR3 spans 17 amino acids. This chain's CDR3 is CASSAPSDREGLTEAFF. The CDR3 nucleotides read TGTGCCAGCAGTGCACCCTCGGACAGGGAAGGGCTCACTGAAGCTTTCTTT.

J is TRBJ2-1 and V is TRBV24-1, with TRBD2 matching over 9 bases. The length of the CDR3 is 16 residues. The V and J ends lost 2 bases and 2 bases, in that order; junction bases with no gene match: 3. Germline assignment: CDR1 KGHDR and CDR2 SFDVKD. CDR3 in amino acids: CATSDSAGGTYNEQFF. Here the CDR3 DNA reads TGTGCCACCAGTGATTCGGCGGGAGGGACCTACAATGAGCAGTTCTTC.

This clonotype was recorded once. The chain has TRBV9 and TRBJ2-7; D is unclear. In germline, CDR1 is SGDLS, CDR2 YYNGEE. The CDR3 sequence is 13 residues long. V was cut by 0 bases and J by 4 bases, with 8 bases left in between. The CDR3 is CASSVDEDYEQYF. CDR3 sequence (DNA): TGTGCCAGCAGCGTAGACGAAGATTACGAGCAGTACTTC.

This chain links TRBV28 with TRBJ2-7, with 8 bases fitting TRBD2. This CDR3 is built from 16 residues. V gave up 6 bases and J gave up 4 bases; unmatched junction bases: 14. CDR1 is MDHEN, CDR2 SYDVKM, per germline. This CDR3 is CASSSPPREGRYEQYF. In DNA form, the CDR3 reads TGTGCCAGCAGCAGTCCCCCACGGGAGGGCCGGTACGAGCAGTACTTC.

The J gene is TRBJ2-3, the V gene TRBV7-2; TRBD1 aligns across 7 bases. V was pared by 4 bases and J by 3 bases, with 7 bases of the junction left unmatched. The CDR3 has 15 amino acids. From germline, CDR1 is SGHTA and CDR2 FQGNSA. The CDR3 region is CASSSVTGNTDTQYF. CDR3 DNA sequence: TGTGCCAGCAGCTCGGTGACAGGGAATACAGATACGCAGTATTTT.

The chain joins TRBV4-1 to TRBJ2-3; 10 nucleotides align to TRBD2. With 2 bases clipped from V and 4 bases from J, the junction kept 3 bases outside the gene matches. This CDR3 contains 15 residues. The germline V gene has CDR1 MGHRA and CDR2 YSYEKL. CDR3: CASSQLAGDADTQYF. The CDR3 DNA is TGCGCCAGCAGCCAACTAGCGGGAGACGCAGATACGCAGTATTTT.

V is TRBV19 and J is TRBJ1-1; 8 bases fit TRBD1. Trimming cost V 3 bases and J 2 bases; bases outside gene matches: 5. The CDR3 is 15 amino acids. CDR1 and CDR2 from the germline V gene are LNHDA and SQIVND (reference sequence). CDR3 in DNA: TGTGCCAGTAGTATTGGAGACAGGGGAAACACTGAAGCTTTCTTT. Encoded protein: CASSIGDRGNTEAFF.

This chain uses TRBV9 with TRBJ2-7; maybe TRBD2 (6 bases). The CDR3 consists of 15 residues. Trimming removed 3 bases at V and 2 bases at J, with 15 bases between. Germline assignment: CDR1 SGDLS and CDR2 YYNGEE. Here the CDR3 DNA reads TGTGCCAGCAGCGCTCTACCGGGGGTTACCTACGAGCAGTACTTC. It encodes CASSALPGVTYEQYF.

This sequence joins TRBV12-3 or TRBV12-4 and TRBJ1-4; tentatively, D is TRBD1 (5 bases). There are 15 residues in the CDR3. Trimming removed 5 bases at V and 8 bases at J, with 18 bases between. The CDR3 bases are TGTGCCAGCAGTGCACTGCGGGGGGAAAACGAAAAACTGTTTTTT. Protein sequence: CASSALRGENEKLFF.

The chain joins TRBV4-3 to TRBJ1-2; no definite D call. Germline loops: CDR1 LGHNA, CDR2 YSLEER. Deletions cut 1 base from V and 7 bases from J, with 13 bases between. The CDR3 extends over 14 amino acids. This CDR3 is CASSQGRGLAGYTF. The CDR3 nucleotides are TGCGCCAGCAGCCAAGGTCGGGGATTAGCTGGCTACACCTTC.

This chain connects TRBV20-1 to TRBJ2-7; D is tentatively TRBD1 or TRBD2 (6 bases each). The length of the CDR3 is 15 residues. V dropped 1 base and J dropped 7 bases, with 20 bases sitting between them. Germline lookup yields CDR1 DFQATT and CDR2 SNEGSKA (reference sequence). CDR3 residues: CSARGGMGGQEEQYF. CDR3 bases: TGCAGTGCTAGAGGCGGCATGGGGGGCCAAGAAGAGCAGTACTTC.

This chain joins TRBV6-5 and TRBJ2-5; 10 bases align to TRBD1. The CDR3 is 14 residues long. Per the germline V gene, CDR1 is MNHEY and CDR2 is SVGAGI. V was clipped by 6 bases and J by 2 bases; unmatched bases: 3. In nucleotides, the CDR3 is TGTGCCAGCAGCCGGGGACAGGGGCAAGAGACCCAGTACTTC. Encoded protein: CASSRGQGQETQYF.